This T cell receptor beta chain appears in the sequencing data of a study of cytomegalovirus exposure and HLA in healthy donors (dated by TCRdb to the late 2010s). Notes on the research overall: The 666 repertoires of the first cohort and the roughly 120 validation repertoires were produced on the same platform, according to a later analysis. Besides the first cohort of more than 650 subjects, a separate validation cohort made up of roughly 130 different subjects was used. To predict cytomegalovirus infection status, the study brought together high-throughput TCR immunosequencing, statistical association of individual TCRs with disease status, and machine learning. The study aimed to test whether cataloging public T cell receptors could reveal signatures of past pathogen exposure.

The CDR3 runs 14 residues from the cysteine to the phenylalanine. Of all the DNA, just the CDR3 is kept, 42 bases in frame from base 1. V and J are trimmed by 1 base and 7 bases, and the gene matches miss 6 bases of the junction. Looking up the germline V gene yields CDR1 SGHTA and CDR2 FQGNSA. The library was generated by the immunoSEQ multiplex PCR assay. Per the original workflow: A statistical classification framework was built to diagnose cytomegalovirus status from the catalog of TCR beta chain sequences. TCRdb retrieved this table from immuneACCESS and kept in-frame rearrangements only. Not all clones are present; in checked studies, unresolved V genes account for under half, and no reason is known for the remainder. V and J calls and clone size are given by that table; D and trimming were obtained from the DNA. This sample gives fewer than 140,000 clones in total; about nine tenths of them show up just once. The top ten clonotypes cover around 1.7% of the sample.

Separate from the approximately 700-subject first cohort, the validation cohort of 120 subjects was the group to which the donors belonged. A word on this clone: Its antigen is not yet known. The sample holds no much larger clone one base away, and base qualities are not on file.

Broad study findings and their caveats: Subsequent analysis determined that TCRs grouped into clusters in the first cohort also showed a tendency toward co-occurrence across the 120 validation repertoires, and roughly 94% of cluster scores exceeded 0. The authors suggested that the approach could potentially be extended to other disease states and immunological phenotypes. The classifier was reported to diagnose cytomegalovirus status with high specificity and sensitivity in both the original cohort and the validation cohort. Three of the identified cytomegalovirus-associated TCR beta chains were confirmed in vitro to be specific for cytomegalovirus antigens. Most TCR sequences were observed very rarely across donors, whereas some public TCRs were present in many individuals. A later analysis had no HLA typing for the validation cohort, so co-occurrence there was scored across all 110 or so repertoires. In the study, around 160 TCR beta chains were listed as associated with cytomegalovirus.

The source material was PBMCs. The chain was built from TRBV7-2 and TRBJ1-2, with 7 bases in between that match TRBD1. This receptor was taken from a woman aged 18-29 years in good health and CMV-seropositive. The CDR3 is CASSLVEGAGGYTF. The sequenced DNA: TGTGCCAGCAGCTTAGTCGAGGGGGCTGGTGGCTACACCTTC.